The clone carrying this TCR beta chain was observed at least ten times. The sample is drawn from a study of molecular identifiers for immune sequencing clone quantification. This CDR3 has 14 residues. CDR1 is LGHNA, CDR2 YSLEER, per germline. The V end lost 1 base, the J end lost 6 bases, and 11 bases lay between the germline ends. One entry per CDR3 protein, called by TCRdb with MiXCR from the PCR reads. The sample lists tens of thousands of distinct CDR3 sequences, less than 20% seen once, with around 7% in the top ten. The chain is built from TRBV4-3 and TRBJ2-3; no clear D. This receptor was obtained from a human donor in good health. Some libraries in this study had Jurkat cell RNA spiked in. Sequenced input: naive CD8+ T cells from blood, with Jurkat cell RNA spiked in. As to subset: FACS-sorted CD8+CD4-CCR7+CD45RA+ naive T cells. CDR3 DNA: TGCGCCAGCAGCCAAGCACGGGTTCAGGATACGCAGTATTTT. Its translation: CASSQARVQDTQYF.